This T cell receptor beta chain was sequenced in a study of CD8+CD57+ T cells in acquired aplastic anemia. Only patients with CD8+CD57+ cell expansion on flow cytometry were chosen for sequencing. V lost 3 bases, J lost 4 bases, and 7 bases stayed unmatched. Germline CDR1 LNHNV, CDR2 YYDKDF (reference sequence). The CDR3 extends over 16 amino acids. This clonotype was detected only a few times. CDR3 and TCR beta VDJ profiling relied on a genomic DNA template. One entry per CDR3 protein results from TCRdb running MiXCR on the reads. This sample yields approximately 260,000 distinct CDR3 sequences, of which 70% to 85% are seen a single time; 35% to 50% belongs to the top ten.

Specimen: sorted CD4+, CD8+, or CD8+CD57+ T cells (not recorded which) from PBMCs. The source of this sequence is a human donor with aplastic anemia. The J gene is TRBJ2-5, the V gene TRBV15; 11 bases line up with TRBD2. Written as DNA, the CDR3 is TGTGCCACCAGCAGCTTAAGTCTAGCGGGAGGAGAGACCCAGTACTTC. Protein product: CATSSLSLAGGETQYF.